These 26 T cell receptor beta chains were all obtained from the same sample, sequenced in a study of T cells in narcolepsy. TCRdb keeps only in-frame clones here, not all; method: immunoSEQ multiplex PCR. In the table there are tens of thousands of clones, more than 70% of which are singletons. Specimen: memory (CD45RA-) CD4+ T cells from blood. The receptors derive from a human donor in good health.

The chain combines TRBV27 with TRBJ2-5; 12 bases agree with TRBD2. V dropped 5 bases and J dropped 3; count of bases not matched to a gene: 13. This CDR3 is built from 18 residues. CDR1 and CDR2 from the germline V gene are MNHEY and SMNVEV (reference sequence). CDR3 sequence: CASSLRTSGTSIEETQYF. The CDR3 nucleotides are TGTGCCAGCAGTCTTCGGACTAGCGGGACATCTATCGAAGAGACCCAGTACTTC.

A few counts support this clone. The V gene is TRBV19, the J gene TRBJ1-5; D remains unclear. Germline assignment: CDR1 LNHDA and CDR2 SQIVND (reference sequence). V was pared by 9 bases and J by 3 bases, with 3 bases between. The CDR3 consists of 10 residues. For the CDR3, the DNA is TGTGCCAGCACCAATCAGCCCCAGCATTTT. It yields the protein CASTNQPQHF.

J is TRBJ1-2 and V is TRBV29-1; D is undetermined. The V end was cut by 4 bases, the J end by 6 bases, with 12 bases between. The CDR3 sequence is 12 residues long. The germline V gene has CDR1 SQVTM and CDR2 ANQGSEA. The CDR3 loop reads CSVGSEGHGYTF. The CDR3 DNA follows: TGCAGCGTTGGGTCAGAAGGGCATGGCTACACCTTC.

The chain joins TRBV4-2 to TRBJ2-5, with TRBD2 matching over 14 bases. Losses at the gene ends were 0 bases for V and 4 bases for J; bases not matched to a gene: 7. The CDR3 has 18 amino acids. From germline, CDR1 is LGHNA and CDR2 YNFKEQ. CDR3 loop: CASSQEGLAGVFGETQYF. CDR3 sequence (DNA): TGTGCCAGCAGCCAAGAGGGACTAGCGGGAGTTTTCGGAGAGACCCAGTACTTC.

The table lists this clone with a few counts. V is TRBV5-1 and J is TRBJ1-3; D not resolved. Germline lookup yields CDR1 SGHRS and CDR2 YFSETQ. There are 15 residues in the CDR3. The ends were cut back, 3 bases at V and 0 bases at J, with 10 bases in the middle. CDR3: CASSSLGNSGNTIYF. The CDR3 DNA follows: TGCGCCAGCAGCTCACTAGGGAACTCTGGAAACACCATATATTTT.

The V call is TRBV4-3, the J call TRBJ1-2; unclear D gene. CDR3 length equals 12 residues. The germline V gene encodes CDR1 LGHNA and CDR2 YSLEER. Trimming took off 3 bases at V and 1 base at J, with 3 bases between the two ends. The CDR3 DNA follows: TGCGCCAGCAGCCAGGTTAACTATGGCTACACCTTC. Translating gives CASSQVNYGYTF.

In this sample, this clone turned up a few times. The chain uses TRBV4-3 and TRBJ2-2, with TRBD1 as a possible D gene (6 bases). V lost 0 bases to trimming and J lost 6 bases, with 8 bases between them. Germline CDR1 LGHNA, CDR2 YSLEER. This CDR3 comprises 14 residues. The chain's CDR3 is CASSQDWGPGELFF. CDR3 sequence (DNA): TGCGCCAGCAGCCAAGATTGGGGGCCCGGGGAGCTGTTTTTT.

This rearrangement joins TRBV4-3 to TRBJ2-7, with 8 bases fitting TRBD1. Losses at the gene ends were 4 bases for V and 9 bases for J; bases not matched to a gene: 11. The CDR3 covers 14 residues. In germline, CDR1 is LGHNA, CDR2 YSLEER. For the CDR3, the DNA is TGCGCCAGCAGCCCCTCCGGACAGGGCAGGGGGCAGTACTTC. Translated: CASSPSGQGRGQYF.

This clone was recorded only once. This chain joins TRBV11-3 and TRBJ1-6; D unresolved. With 4 bases removed from V and 6 bases from J, the gap between germline ends came to 10 bases. This CDR3 has 14 residues. Germline-derived CDR1 and CDR2 are SGHNT and YENEEA. The CDR3 nucleotides are TGTGCCAGCAGCTCTCGGGCGGGTAATTCACCCCTCCACTTT. Its translation is CASSSRAGNSPLHF. The entire variable domain, with the rest obtained from reference TRBV11-3 and TRBJ1-6, is as follows: EAGVVQSPRYKIIEKKQPVAFWCNPISGHNTLYWYLQNLGQGPELLIRYENEEAVDDSQLPKDRFSAERLKGVDSTLKIQPAELGDSAVYLCASSSRAGNSPLHFGNGTRLTVT.

This chain connects TRBV19 to TRBJ1-4; 8 nucleotides match TRBD1. The J segment lost 8 bases and the V segment lost 5 bases, leaving 10 bases of the junction unmatched. Per germline, CDR1 LNHDA and CDR2 SQIVND (reference sequence). This CDR3 region has 15 residues. CDR3 protein: CASSDSGGAGEKLFF. The CDR3 DNA sequence: TGTGCCAGTAGTGACTCAGGGGGCGCTGGGGAAAAACTGTTTTTT.

V is TRBV29-1 and J is TRBJ1-5; D unresolved. Germline V gene sequence: CDR1 SQVTM, CDR2 ANQGSEA. This CDR3 is 14 amino acids long. V shed 4 bases and J shed 9 bases, with 19 bases lying between them. The CDR3 nucleotides read TGCAGCGTTGGAGAGGCCCAGCATGCTGGGCCCCAGCATTTT. Amino acid sequence: CSVGEAQHAGPQHF.

The rearrangement links TRBV4-1 to TRBJ2-4; TRBD2 matches 8 bases. This CDR3 is 17 amino acids long. The germline V gene has CDR1 MGHRA and CDR2 YSYEKL. The ends lost 0 bases at V and 2 bases at J; junction bases unmatched: 6. CDR3 region: CASSQDFTGGTKNIQYF. The CDR3, as DNA: TGCGCCAGCAGCCAAGATTTTACGGGGGGGACCAAAAACATTCAGTACTTC.

The rearrangement links TRBV4-3 to TRBJ2-3; 9 bases align to TRBD2. Germline V lookup: CDR1 LGHNA, CDR2 YSLEER. The V and J ends lost 0 bases and 1 base, in that order; junction bases with no gene match: 8. CDR3 size: 18 residues. CDR3 coding DNA: TGCGCCAGCAGCCAAGATCCGGCGGGGGGGACCGGCACAGATACGCAGTATTTT. Protein sequence: CASSQDPAGGTGTDTQYF.

This chain uses TRBV27 with TRBJ2-2; TRBD1 matches at 9 bases. The V segment lost 6 bases and the J segment 15 bases; nucleotides outside the gene matches: 8. This CDR3 has 12 amino acids. Germline values: CDR1 MNHEY, CDR2 SMNVEV (reference sequence). The CDR3 bases are TGTGCCAGCAGGGACCGGGACAGGGTAATGTTTTTT. As protein: CASRDRDRVMFF.

The chain recombines TRBV29-1 with TRBJ2-3; the match to TRBD2 covers 13 bases. The CDR3 has 15 residues. Germline V gives CDR1 SQVTM, CDR2 ANQGSEA. V was clipped by 7 bases and J by 4 bases; unmatched bases: 8. CDR3: CSARGTSGNPDTQYF. For the CDR3, the DNA is TGCAGCGCTCGAGGGACTAGCGGGAATCCAGATACGCAGTATTTT.

The rearrangement uses TRBV6-5 and TRBJ2-5, with D perhaps matching TRBD2 (5 bases). This CDR3 is 15 amino acids long. V was shortened by 2 bases and J by 4 bases, with 14 bases between the two germline ends. Germline V gene sequence: CDR1 MNHEY, CDR2 SVGAGI. The CDR3 is CASSYVASPPETQYF. In nucleotides, the CDR3 is TGTGCCAGCAGTTACGTGGCTAGCCCCCCAGAGACCCAGTACTTC.

This chain uses TRBV6-5 with TRBJ2-3; D possibly corresponds to TRBD2 (5 bases). The CDR3 length is 15 residues. Trimming took 6 bases from V and 2 from J, leaving 15 bases between them. From germline, CDR1 is MNHEY and CDR2 SVGAGI. The CDR3 loop is CASRSSGIYTDTQYF. Here the CDR3 DNA reads TGTGCCAGCAGATCCTCCGGGATTTACACAGATACGCAGTATTTT.

The chain links TRBV4-1 to TRBJ2-1, with D perhaps TRBD1 (6 bases). Germline V lookup: CDR1 MGHRA, CDR2 YSYEKL. This CDR3 region has 17 residues. The V end lost 6 bases, the J end lost 1 base, and 19 bases lay between the germline ends. The CDR3 DNA reads as TGCGCCAGCAGTAGACACAGGGACATTGGATCCTACAATGAGCAGTTCTTC. Translation gives CASSRHRDIGSYNEQFF.

The gene calls are TRBV2 and TRBJ1-5; D perhaps matches TRBD1 (6 bases). Trimming removed 7 bases from V and 2 bases from J, with 9 bases in between. Germline lookup yields CDR1 SNHLY and CDR2 FYNNEI. The CDR3 is 13 residues long. The CDR3: CASNGGRNQPQHF. The CDR3 coding sequence is TGTGCCAGCAACGGGGGGCGCAATCAGCCCCAGCATTTT.

With regard to this clone: One junction end disagrees with the germline gene, perhaps due to a read error. The V and J genes are TRBV4-1 and TRBJ1-1; D remains ambiguous. The CDR3 runs 13 residues. Germline lookup yields CDR1 MGHRA and CDR2 YSYEKL. CDR3 in amino acids: CASSQGLHTEAFF. For the CDR3, the DNA is TGTGCCAGCAGCCAAGGCCTTCACACTGAAGCTTTCTTT.

The genes are TRBV7-9 and TRBJ1-1; D is unclear. The V gene's germline CDR1 is SEHNR and CDR2 FQNEAQ (reference sequence). The CDR3 spans 15 residues. Trimming took off 2 bases at V and 0 bases at J, with 10 bases between the two ends. The CDR3 coding sequence is TGTGCCAGCAGCTTAAAGGGAGGAATGAACACTGAAGCTTTCTTT. This codes for CASSLKGGMNTEAFF.

The rearrangement uses TRBV19 and TRBJ2-1, with D possibly being TRBD1 or TRBD2 (6 bases each). V was pared by 3 bases and J by 10 bases, with 22 bases between. Germline assignment: CDR1 LNHDA and CDR2 SQIVND (reference sequence). The CDR3 loop spans 16 amino acids. CDR3 coding DNA: TGTGCCAGTAGTATCGGTGGTGGGGGGCCGTCTCTCGAGCAGTTCTTC. This gives the protein CASSIGGGGPSLEQFF.

This clone was found a few times. At one end, the junction sequence differs from germline, possibly due to a read error. The chain joins TRBV20-1 to TRBJ1-1; D gene uncertain. The CDR3 has 8 residues. CDR1 is DFQATT, CDR2 SNEGSKA, per germline (reference sequence). CDR3 nucleotide sequence: TGCAGTGCTAGGCCCACCCGTTTT. It specifies CSARPTRF.

The J gene is TRBJ1-2, the V gene TRBV7-2; D uncertain. V was trimmed by 2 bases and J by 2 bases, leaving 6 bases between them. The CDR3 is 13 amino acids. CDR1 and CDR2 from the germline V gene are SGHTA and FQGNSA. The CDR3 DNA follows: TGTGCCAGCAGCTTAACAGAAAACTATGGCTACACCTTC. Translating it yields CASSLTENYGYTF.

The chain employs TRBV19 and TRBJ2-6, with a possible D match to TRBD1 (5 bases). V was pared by 6 bases and J by 0 bases, with 9 bases between. Per germline, CDR1 LNHDA and CDR2 SQIVND (reference sequence). The CDR3 is made up of 15 amino acids. The CDR3 DNA reads TGTGCCAGTAGGCAGGGTGACTCTGGGGCCAACGTCCTGACTTTC. Translation gives CASRQGDSGANVLTF.

This clone was detected only a few times. V and J are TRBV7-2 and TRBJ2-3; D not certain. The V gene lost 3 bases and the J gene lost 5 bases, with 6 bases spanning the gap. Germline CDR1 is SGHTA and CDR2 is FQGNSA. The CDR3 length is 12 residues. The CDR3 protein is CASSLSGDTQYF. DNA of the CDR3: TGTGCCAGCAGCTTGTCCGGAGATACGCAGTATTTT. The whole variable domain, filled in from reference TRBV7-2 and TRBJ2-3, reads GAGVSQSPSNKVTEKGKDVELRCDPISGHTALYWYRQSLGQGLEFLIYFQGNSAPDKSGLPSDRFSAERTGGSVSTLTIQRTQQEDSAVYLCASSLSGDTQYFGPGTRLTVL.